This T cell receptor beta chain was obtained from a study of shared clonotypes between healthy human individuals. Regarding the study as a whole: Clonotype sharing among the donors was expected to vary with sequencing depth.

This clone has ten or more counts. The antigen is not known. Trimming took off 5 bases at V and 0 bases at J, with 14 bases between the two ends. In germline, CDR1 is SEHNR, CDR2 FQNEAQ (reference sequence). The CDR3 has 16 amino acids. The repertoire was sequenced with immunoSEQ multiplex PCR; TCRdb's copy has only in-frame clones and lacks some. The repertoire has 450,000 to 600,000 clones, 70% to 80% of them found once; the top ten carry 10% to 15%. This chain uses TRBV7-9 with TRBJ2-1, with D perhaps being TRBD1 or TRBD2 (5 bases each). The specimen sequenced was PBMCs. This clonotype originated in a woman between 40 and 55 years old in good health. Some clones in this sample may be carry-over from other donors' samples. The CDR3 region is CASSPPEGTSYNEQFF. As DNA, the CDR3 is TGTGCCAGCAGCCCCCCCGAAGGGACCTCCTACAATGAGCAGTTCTTC.